This T cell receptor (beta chain) stems from a study of T cells in tuberculosis. At the level of the study: Blood was taken before or within 7 days of anti-tuberculosis therapy.

Here immunoSEQ multiplex PCR was the method, and the copy in TCRdb shows in-frame clones only, minus some. The table lists tens of thousands of clones, about 92% of them singletons. Stated time point: new active TB diagnosis, blood taken before or within 7 days of starting treatment. Active tuberculosis patients were new diagnoses, HIV-seronegative, South African, and aged 18 years or older. In the case of this clone: Its antigen is not identified.

V lost 3 bases, J lost 0 bases, and 6 bases lay in between. CDR3 length: 13 residues. The V gene's germline CDR1 is SGHTA and CDR2 FQGNSA. Study findings and constraints: Active tuberculosis patients had shorter CDR3-alpha; the beta difference was nonsignificant.

This receptor was identified in an adult with tuberculosis. Some clones in this sample may be carry-over from other donors' samples. The genes are TRBV7-2 and TRBJ2-7; no firm D call. Specimen: PBMCs, collected at tuberculosis diagnosis. Here the CDR3 reads CASSFSGSYEQYF. The CDR3 DNA follows: TGTGCCAGCAGCTTCTCCGGCTCCTACGAGCAGTACTTC.